The text below deals with one T cell receptor beta chain. The antigen is undetermined. It was with 60 Vbeta and 13 Jbeta primers that the PCR ran. TCRdb's copy holds only in-frame clones and misses some; the assay was immunoSEQ multiplex PCR. Of fewer than 100,000 clones in the sample, approximately 69% were seen once. The sample belongs to a study of cytomegalovirus exposure and HLA in healthy donors. The length of the CDR3 is 16 residues. Germline V gene data show CDR1 as MNHNS and CDR2 as SASEGT. With 3 bases clipped from V and 9 bases from J, the junction kept 11 bases outside the gene matches. The study's findings and limits: A cluster of highly shared sequence variants was likely a sequencing artifact.

The sample consisted of PBMCs. This receptor was identified in a female donor in good health and CMV-seronegative. The chain joins TRBV6-1 to TRBJ2-4, with 10 bases fitting TRBD2. CDR3 DNA: TGTGCCAGCAGTGACGCCGGGGGGCTAGCGGGAGTCATTCAGTACTTC. It yields the protein CASSDAGGLAGVIQYF.